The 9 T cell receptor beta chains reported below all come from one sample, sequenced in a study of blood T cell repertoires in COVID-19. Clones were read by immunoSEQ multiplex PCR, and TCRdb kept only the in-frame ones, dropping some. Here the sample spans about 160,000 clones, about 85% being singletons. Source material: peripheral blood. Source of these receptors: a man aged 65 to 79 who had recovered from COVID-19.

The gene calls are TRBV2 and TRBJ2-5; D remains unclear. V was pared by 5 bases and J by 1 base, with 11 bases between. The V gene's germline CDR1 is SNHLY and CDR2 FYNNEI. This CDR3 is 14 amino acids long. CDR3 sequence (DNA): TGTGCCAGCAGTCCGCGAACTCTCCAAGAGACCCAGTACTTC. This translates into CASSPRTLQETQYF. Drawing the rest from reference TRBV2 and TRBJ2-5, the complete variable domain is EPEVTQTPSHQVTQMGQEVILRCVPISNHLYFYWYRQILGQKVEFLVSFYNNEISEKSEIFDDQFSVERPDGSNFTLKIRSTKLEDSAMYFCASSPRTLQETQYFGPGTRLLVL.

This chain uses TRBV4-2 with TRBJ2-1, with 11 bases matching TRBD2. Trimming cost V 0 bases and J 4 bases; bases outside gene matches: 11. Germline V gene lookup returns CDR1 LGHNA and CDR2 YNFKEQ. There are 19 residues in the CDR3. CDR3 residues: CASSQDETSGVTRYNEQFF. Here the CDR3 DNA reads TGTGCCAGCAGCCAAGACGAGACTAGCGGGGTTACTCGTTACAATGAGCAGTTCTTC.

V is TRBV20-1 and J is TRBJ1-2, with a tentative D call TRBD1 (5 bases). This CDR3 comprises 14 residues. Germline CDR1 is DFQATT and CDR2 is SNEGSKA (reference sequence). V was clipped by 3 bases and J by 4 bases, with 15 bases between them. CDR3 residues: CSASAGGKSYGYTF. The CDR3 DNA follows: TGCAGTGCTAGTGCGGGGGGGAAAAGCTATGGCTACACCTTC.

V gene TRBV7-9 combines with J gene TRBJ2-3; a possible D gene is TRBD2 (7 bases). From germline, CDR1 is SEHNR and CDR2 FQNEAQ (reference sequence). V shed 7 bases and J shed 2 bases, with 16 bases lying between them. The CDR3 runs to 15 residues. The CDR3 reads CASTIGGVITDTQYF. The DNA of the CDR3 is TGTGCCAGCACCATAGGGGGGGTAATCACAGATACGCAGTATTTT.

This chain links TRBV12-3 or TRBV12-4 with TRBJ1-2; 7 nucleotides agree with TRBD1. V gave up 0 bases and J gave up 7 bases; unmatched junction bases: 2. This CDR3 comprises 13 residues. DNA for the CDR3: TGTGCCAGCAGTTTAGCAGGGGGCTCTGGCTACACCTTC. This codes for CASSLAGGSGYTF.

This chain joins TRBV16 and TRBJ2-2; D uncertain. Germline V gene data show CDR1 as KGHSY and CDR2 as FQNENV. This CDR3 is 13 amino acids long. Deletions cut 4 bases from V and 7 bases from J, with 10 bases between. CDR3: CASSPVSNGELFF. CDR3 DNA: TGTGCCAGCAGCCCCGTGAGCAACGGGGAGCTGTTTTTT.

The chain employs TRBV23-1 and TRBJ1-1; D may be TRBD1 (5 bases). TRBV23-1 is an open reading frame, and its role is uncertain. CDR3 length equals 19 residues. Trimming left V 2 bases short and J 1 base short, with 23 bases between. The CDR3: CASSQKEGDRSHQNTEAFF. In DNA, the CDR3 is TGCGCCAGCAGTCAAAAGGAGGGAGACAGATCCCACCAGAACACTGAAGCTTTCTTT.

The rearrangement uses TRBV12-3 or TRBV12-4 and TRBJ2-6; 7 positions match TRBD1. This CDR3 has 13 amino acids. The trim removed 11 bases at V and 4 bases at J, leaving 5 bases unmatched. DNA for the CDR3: TGTGCCGGACAGGTCCGAGGGGCCAACGTCCTGACTTTC. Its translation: CAGQVRGANVLTF.

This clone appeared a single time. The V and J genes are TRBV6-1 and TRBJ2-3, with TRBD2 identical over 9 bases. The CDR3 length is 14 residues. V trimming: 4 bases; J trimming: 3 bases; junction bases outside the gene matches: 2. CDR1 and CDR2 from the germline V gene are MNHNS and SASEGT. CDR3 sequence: CASSGAGGTDTQYF. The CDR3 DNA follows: TGTGCCAGCAGTGGAGCGGGGGGTACAGATACGCAGTATTTT.